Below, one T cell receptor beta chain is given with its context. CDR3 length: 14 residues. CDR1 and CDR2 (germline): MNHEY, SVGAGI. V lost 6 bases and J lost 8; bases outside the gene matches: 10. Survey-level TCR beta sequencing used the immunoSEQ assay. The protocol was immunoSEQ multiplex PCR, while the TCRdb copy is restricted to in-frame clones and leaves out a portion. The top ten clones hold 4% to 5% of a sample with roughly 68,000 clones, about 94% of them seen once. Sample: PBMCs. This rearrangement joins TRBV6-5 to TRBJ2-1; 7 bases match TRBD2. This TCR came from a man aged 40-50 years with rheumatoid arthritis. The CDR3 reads CASREGFSGYEQFF. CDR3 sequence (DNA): TGTGCCAGCAGGGAGGGGTTTAGCGGGTATGAGCAGTTCTTC.